Reported below is one T cell receptor beta chain. Antigen unknown. The data originate from a study of human thymus T cells. CDR1 SEHNR and CDR2 FQNEAQ come from the germline V gene (reference sequence). V shed 5 bases, J shed 7 bases, and the junction held 16 bases outside the gene matches. CDR3 length equals 17 residues. Study results and caveats: Thymic and blood repertoires appeared to show biased V and J gene usage.

Resections were taken during corrective heart surgery, and the thymus tissue came from these. The people who donated were healthy Finnish babies having corrective surgery for congenital heart defects. Assay used: immunoSEQ multiplex PCR; TCRdb lists only in-frame clones, some missing. The sample gives roughly 77,000 clones, roughly 96% of which show up once; approximately 0.032% is in the top ten. This chain joins TRBV7-9 and TRBJ2-1, with TRBD2 matching over 8 bases. This TCR derives from a girl under three years old with a congenital heart defect but otherwise immunologically healthy. Sequences were obtained from thymus tissue. In DNA form, the CDR3 reads TGTGCCAGCAGCCAGGAACGACTAGCGTTTTTGAGGAATGAGCAGTTCTTC. It yields the protein CASSQERLAFLRNEQFF.